A single T cell receptor (beta chain) is shown here with its context. No antigen is known for it. Germline values: CDR1 SQVTM, CDR2 ANQGSEA. With V trimmed by 4 bases and J by 1 base, 20 bases remained unmatched. The CDR3 runs to 19 residues. The naive CD8 subset, CD45RO-negative cells positively selected for CCR7, excluded terminally differentiated effector memory CD45RA+ cells. The data are from a study of shared clonotypes between healthy human individuals. About the study: Each donor had three CD4 naive, three CD4 memory, two CD8 naive and one CD8 memory plate. Study-wide results and caveats: Compared with memory subsets, naive subsets generally had larger estimated richness. Rarefaction demonstrated incomplete sorted-subset sequencing despite large depth.

TCRdb's table, derived via immunoSEQ multiplex PCR, lists solely in-frame clones and lacks some. The profile shows about 2.2 million clones, under 95% of them singletons. This chain uses TRBV29-1 with TRBJ2-5; TRBD1 aligns across 8 bases. Sequenced: naive CD8+ T cells from PBMCs. This TCR was recovered from a young man in good health. Some clones in this sample may be carry-over from other donors' samples. The CDR3 reads CSVVFWLDRGPLGQETQYF. CDR3 in DNA: TGCAGCGTTGTTTTCTGGCTAGACAGGGGTCCCCTGGGCCAAGAGACCCAGTACTTC. Complete variable domain (other parts from reference TRBV29-1 and TRBJ2-5): SAVISQKPSRDICQRGTSLTIQCQVDSQVTMMFWYRQQPGQSLTLIATANQGSEATYESGFVIDKFPISRPNLTFSTLTVSNMSPEDSSIYLCSVVFWLDRGPLGQETQYFGPGTRLLVL.